Below, 9 T cell receptor beta chains from the same sample are listed, as sequenced in a study of Graves' ophthalmopathy and Graves' hyperthyroidism (dated by TCRdb to the late 2010s). Sequencing was performed on an Illumina HiSeq 2000. For repertoire sequencing, TCR beta CDR3 regions were amplified from RNA transcripts. HTBI primers and the Qiagen OneStep RT-PCR kit were used in a first-round RT-PCR, which was followed by a second-round multiplex PCR, size selection and purification. In-frame beta chains were kept once TCRdb had trimmed the public reads at Q25 with fastp and called clones with MiXCR. Each record represents a unique CDR3 protein, reported with the most common genes and DNA among its rows. The sample table lists roughly 420,000 distinct CDR3 sequences, approximately 21% of them with a count of one. The ten biggest clones cover 2.5% to 3.5% of the sample. Material for sequencing was peripheral blood. The receptors were gathered from a woman aged 18-29 years with stable Graves' hyperthyroidism. Donor details come from another sample of the same person, matched by shared clones.

This clonotype was detected ten times or more. The rearrangement joins TRBV4-1 to TRBJ1-2; D not certain. This CDR3 region has 12 residues. V lost 3 bases to trimming and J lost 2 bases, with 4 bases between them. The germline CDR1 and CDR2 sequences are MGHRA and YSYEKL. The CDR3 is CASSHVNYGYTF. The CDR3 DNA follows: TGCGCCAGCAGCCACGTAAACTATGGCTACACCTTC.

This clonotype was counted many times. The chain carries TRBV28 and TRBJ1-5; 7 bases agree with TRBD1. The J segment lost 5 bases and the V segment lost 5 bases, leaving 9 bases of the junction unmatched. CDR1 is MDHEN, CDR2 SYDVKM, per germline. This CDR3 is 15 amino acids long. The CDR3 loop reads CASSPPRGLYQPQHF. The CDR3 coding sequence is TGTGCCAGCAGTCCTCCCAGGGGGTTGTATCAGCCCCAGCATTTT.

Many counts were recorded for this clonotype. V is TRBV6-1 and J is TRBJ2-7, with D perhaps matching TRBD1 (5 bases). V lost 6 bases, J lost 6 bases, and 9 bases lay in between. This CDR3 has 11 amino acids. Per the germline V gene, CDR1 is MNHNS and CDR2 is SASEGT. The CDR3 here is CASSQGGEQYF. CDR3 bases: TGTGCCAGCAGCCAGGGTGGCGAGCAGTACTTC.

The CDR3 nucleotides read TGTGCCAGCAGTTTAACGGAACCCTCCTACGAGCAGTACTTC. It encodes CASSLTEPSYEQYF. V is TRBV28 and J is TRBJ2-7; the D is unclear. Trimming took 2 bases from V and 0 from J, leaving 8 bases between them. The CDR3 is made up of 14 amino acids. The germline CDR1 and CDR2 sequences are MDHEN and SYDVKM.

This clonotype was seen at least ten times. The CDR3 spells CASSSTREAFF. The CDR3 DNA reads TGTGCCAGCAGTTCGACACGTGAAGCTTTCTTT. The V gene is TRBV12-3 or TRBV12-4, the J gene TRBJ1-1; the D is unclear. The CDR3 spans 11 residues. Trimming cost V 4 bases and J 7 bases, with 7 bases left between them.

This clonotype was recorded at least ten times. V usage is TRBV5-1 and J usage is TRBJ2-2; D is undetermined. Trimming removed 0 bases at V and 3 bases at J, with 3 bases between. The CDR3 is 13 residues long. Looked up from germline, CDR1 is SGHRS and CDR2 is YFSETQ. DNA for the CDR3: TGCGCCAGCAGCTTGGTTGACACCGGGGAGCTGTTTTTT. Amino acid sequence: CASSLVDTGELFF.

This clonotype was detected many times. The rearrangement links TRBV28 to TRBJ1-2; D is perhaps TRBD1 (6 bases). The germline V and J ends were trimmed by 5 bases and 8 bases, with 18 bases remaining between them. Per germline, CDR1 MDHEN and CDR2 SYDVKM. The CDR3 runs 14 residues. CDR3 residues: CASSPGGSERGYTF. The CDR3 bases are TGTGCCAGCAGTCCCGGGGGCTCCGAAAGGGGCTACACCTTC.

This clonotype was found many times. The chain carries TRBV20-1 and TRBJ1-2; 7 bases fit TRBD1. Germline loops: CDR1 DFQATT, CDR2 SNEGSKA (reference sequence). The length of the CDR3 is 13 residues. The J segment lost 2 bases and the V segment lost 4 bases, leaving 4 bases of the junction unmatched. The CDR3 is CSAKQGSNYGYTF. CDR3 coding DNA: TGCAGTGCTAAACAGGGGTCGAACTATGGCTACACCTTC.

This clonotype was detected many times. The CDR3 reads CASSLSGTGDTEAFF. The CDR3 nucleotides read TGCGCCAGCAGCTTATCCGGGACAGGGGACACTGAAGCTTTCTTT. The V and J genes are TRBV5-1 and TRBJ1-1; 10 positions match TRBD1. V was clipped by 2 bases and J by 3 bases; unmatched bases: 4. The CDR3 totals 15 residues. CDR1 and CDR2 from the germline V gene are SGHRS and YFSETQ.